This record concerns one T cell receptor beta chain sequence. Its antigen is not yet known. Within one base of it there is no much larger clone, and no base qualities were kept. These data belong to a study of PD-1 blockade in classical Hodgkin lymphoma (dated by TCRdb to the early 2020s). Study-wide context: Nivolumab dosing was 3 mg/kg intravenously every 2 weeks, continuing until either disease progression or unacceptable toxicity. To define a peripheral blood immune signature of response to PD-1 blockade in classical Hodgkin lymphoma, the study combined TCR beta sequencing with CyTOF. Points the paper makes about the study in general: By C4D1, a significant rise was seen in CD4+ TCR diversity but not in CD8+ TCR diversity (p=0.0027 vs p=0.16), and the rise was most apparent among complete responders (p=0.02). Baseline TCR diversity was reported to be lower in newly diagnosed patients than in healthy donors and to be lower still in relapsed/refractory patients. Only a single clinical trial cohort was studied, and what caused the repertoire differences, possibly disease activity or prior therapy, remained undefined. Patients starting nivolumab less than 1 year after ASCT had lower diversity and were excluded from later analyses to avoid confounding by immune reconstitution. Trial patients achieving complete response had baseline diversity similar to newly diagnosed patients, whereas partial responders and progressors had significantly lower diversity.

The time point label on this specimen signifies: cycle 1 day 1 (C1D1), immediately before nivolumab initiation. Every trial patient had relapsed after autologous stem cell transplantation, and cohorts A, B and C differed in prior brentuximab vedotin exposure. The trial cohort included around 60 patients with relapsed/refractory classical Hodgkin lymphoma, and each patient had a best overall response of complete response, partial response or progressive disease. Trial patients were treated with single-agent nivolumab in the multi-cohort phase II CheckMate 205 trial. An independent review committee assessed best overall response using the 2007 International Working Group response criteria. PBMCs from the trial were collected at three points: immediately before nivolumab initiation (C1D1), and during therapy at cycle 2 day 1 and cycle 4 day 1. Peripheral blood was collected in 8 mL Vacutainer Cell Preparation Tubes, from which PBMCs were isolated by centrifugation and then cryopreserved.

Genomic DNA was extracted with the Qiagen DNeasy kit from unsorted PBMCs and from negatively selected CD4+ and CD8+ fractions. TCR beta CDR3 regions were subjected to amplification by immunoSEQ multiplex PCR with primers that anneal to V and J segments. A synthetic immune receptor repertoire was used to minimize amplification bias, and remaining bias was computationally removed after sequencing. The original pipeline was this. Custom Python scripts were used to quantify repertoire diversity as the Shannon entropy index. The unsorted, CD4+ and CD8+ repertoires were each analyzed separately, with the exception of combined analyses, where CD4+ and CD8+ sequences were merged in silico. A clone counted as expanded when the clone's frequency after treatment rose at least 2-fold relative to C1D1, and clones undetected at baseline were given a pseudocount of 0.5. Singleton clones were defined as clones with 0 or 1 copy at C1D1, and non-singleton clones were defined as clones with 2 or more copies. Clones expanded in unsorted samples were assigned a CD4+, CD8+ or unknown annotation through matching of protein sequences in sorted samples from the same patient. Diversity changes from C1D1 to C4D1 were tested in paired samples using Wilcoxon tests. TCRdb took this table from immuneACCESS and kept in-frame rearrangements with V and J called. Such tables lack part of the clones; where checked against another copy, unresolved V genes explain under half of the gap, and the rest is unexplained. V and J calls and clone size are copied from that table; D and trimming were computed from the DNA. The sample yields almost 100,000 clones; 80% to 95% were counted once. The ten most abundant clones make up less than 3.5% of the sample.

This TCR was recovered from a human donor with classical Hodgkin lymphoma. The sample here was peripheral blood mononuclear cells (PBMCs), taken at baseline.

Here is the DNA: TGTGCCAGCAGTGTCGCCCTCCAGGGATCACACGAGCAGTACTTC. It is translated as CASSVALQGSHEQYF. Recombination linked TRBV6-1 to TRBJ2-7, with TRBD1 tentatively as D gene (5 bases match). From cysteine to phenylalanine, the CDR3 is 15 amino acids long. Kept here is only the CDR3 DNA, which spans 45 bases and is read in frame from base 1. The germline V gene supplies CDR1 MNHNS and CDR2 SASEGT. V is reduced by 4 bases and J by 5 bases, leaving a spacing of 18 bases between them.